The 5 T cell receptor beta chains below come from one sample, sequenced in a study of cytomegalovirus exposure and HLA in healthy donors. Both 60 Vbeta primers and 13 Jbeta primers went into the PCR. The assay was immunoSEQ multiplex PCR, and TCRdb's table has in-frame clones only and misses some. The data show some 160,000 clones, approximately 80% seen once. What was sequenced was PBMCs. The receptors here all came from a woman in her 30s in good health and CMV-seronegative.

This chain connects TRBV7-2 to TRBJ2-5; 11 bases line up with TRBD2. The last part of the DNA fits TRBJ2-7 better; the J call may be wrong. Germline values: CDR1 SGHTA, CDR2 FQGNSA. The CDR3 length is 15 residues. CDR3 in DNA: TGTGCCAGCAGCGCCCAGACTAGCGGGGTATACGAGCAGTACTTC. As protein: CASSAQTSGVYEQYF.

The V gene is TRBV5-5, the J gene TRBJ2-7, with D possibly matching TRBD2 (7 bases). Per the germline V gene, CDR1 is SGHKS and CDR2 is YYEKEE (reference sequence). This CDR3 region has 15 residues. Trimming took 4 bases from V and 1 from J, leaving 15 bases between them. Here the CDR3 reads CASSLFGGRSYEQYF. In DNA form, the CDR3 reads TGTGCCAGCAGCCTGTTCGGGGGGCGTTCCTACGAGCAGTACTTC.

The J gene is TRBJ1-2, the V gene TRBV6-5; 8 nucleotides align to TRBD1. This CDR3 comprises 14 residues. Germline assignment: CDR1 MNHEY and CDR2 SVGAGI. The junction had 0 bases not matched to a gene; V was cut back by 0 bases and J by 3 bases. Written as DNA, the CDR3 is TGTGCCAGCAGTTACTCGGACAGGGACTATGGCTACACCTTC. Translated: CASSYSDRDYGYTF.

The chain couples TRBV30 to TRBJ1-1; D is possibly TRBD1 (5 bases). V lost 0 bases and J lost 8, with 13 bases in between. Germline V lookup: CDR1 GTSNPN, CDR2 SVGIG (reference sequence). This CDR3 has 13 residues. CDR3 sequence: CAWSVSGGSEAFF. The CDR3 coding sequence is TGTGCCTGGAGTGTATCCGGGGGGTCCGAAGCTTTCTTT.

V usage is TRBV9 and J usage is TRBJ2-7, with TRBD2 matching 12 bases. The CDR3 extends over 16 amino acids. Germline V CDR1 and CDR2: SGDLS, YYNGEE. V shed 7 bases and J 7 bases; nucleotides not matched to a gene: 15. CDR3 sequence: CASSPPGLAGPLEQYF. The CDR3 nucleotides are TGTGCCAGCTCCCCCCCCGGACTAGCGGGACCCCTGGAGCAGTACTTC. Supplemented by reference TRBV9 and TRBJ2-7, the full variable domain reads DSGVTQTPKHLITATGQRVTLRCSPRSGDLSVYWYQQSLDQGLQFLIQYYNGEERAKGNILERFSAQQFPDLHSELNLSSLELGDSALYFCASSPPGLAGPLEQYFGPGTRLTVT.